This T cell receptor beta chain was obtained from a study of blood T cells in healthy people across ages. Points from the study as a whole: In older individuals, TCR beta diversity per million T cells was lower, falling roughly linearly with age. Shifts in expanded clonotypes may have been confounded by donor CMV status, which was unknown.

A second PCR of 7 to 11 cycles used a sample-barcoded 5' primer and a J-beta primer mix. Every molecule of cDNA carried a tag from a template-switch adaptor with 12 random nucleotides. MiXCR, applied by TCRdb to the 5' RACE reads, yields one record per CDR3 protein. In the table there are around 500,000 distinct CDR3 sequences, 40% to 50% of which are singletons. The J segment lost 3 bases and the V segment lost 5 bases, leaving 7 bases of the junction unmatched. This CDR3 is 15 amino acids long. Germline V CDR1 and CDR2: SQVTM, ANQGSEA. This clonotype showed up just a few times. Its antigen is as yet unknown.

Sequencing was carried out using blood. This receptor was identified in an older man in good health. The chain uses TRBV29-1 and TRBJ2-1; 10 bases line up with TRBD2. For the CDR3, the DNA is TGCAGCGTTCGCGGACTAGCGGTAGACTACAATGAGCAGTTCTTC. Translation gives CSVRGLAVDYNEQFF.